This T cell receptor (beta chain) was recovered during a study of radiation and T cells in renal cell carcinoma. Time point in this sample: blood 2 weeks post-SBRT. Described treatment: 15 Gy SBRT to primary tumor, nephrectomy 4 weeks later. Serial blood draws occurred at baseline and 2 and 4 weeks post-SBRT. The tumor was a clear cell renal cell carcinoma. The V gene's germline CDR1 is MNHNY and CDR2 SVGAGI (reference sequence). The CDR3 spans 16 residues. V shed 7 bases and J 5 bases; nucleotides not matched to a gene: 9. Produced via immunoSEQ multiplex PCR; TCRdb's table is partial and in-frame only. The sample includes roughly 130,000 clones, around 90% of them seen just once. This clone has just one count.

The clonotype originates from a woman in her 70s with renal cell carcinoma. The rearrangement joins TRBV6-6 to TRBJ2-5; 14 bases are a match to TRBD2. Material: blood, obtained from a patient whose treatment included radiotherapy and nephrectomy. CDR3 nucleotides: TGTGCCAGCACCAGGACTAGCGGGGGGCCATTTGAGACCCAGTACTTC. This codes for CASTRTSGGPFETQYF.